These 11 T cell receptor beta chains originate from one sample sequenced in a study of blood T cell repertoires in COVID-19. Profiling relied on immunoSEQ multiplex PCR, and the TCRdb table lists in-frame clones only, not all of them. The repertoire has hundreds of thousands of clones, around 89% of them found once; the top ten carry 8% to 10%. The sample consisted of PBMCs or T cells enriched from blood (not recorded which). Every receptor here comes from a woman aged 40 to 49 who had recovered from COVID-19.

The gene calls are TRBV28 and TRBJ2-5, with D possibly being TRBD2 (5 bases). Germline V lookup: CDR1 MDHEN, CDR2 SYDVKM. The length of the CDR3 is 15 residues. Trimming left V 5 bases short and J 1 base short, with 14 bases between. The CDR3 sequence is CASSPPGRGQETQYF. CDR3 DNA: TGTGCCAGCAGTCCCCCAGGTCGGGGCCAAGAGACCCAGTACTTC.

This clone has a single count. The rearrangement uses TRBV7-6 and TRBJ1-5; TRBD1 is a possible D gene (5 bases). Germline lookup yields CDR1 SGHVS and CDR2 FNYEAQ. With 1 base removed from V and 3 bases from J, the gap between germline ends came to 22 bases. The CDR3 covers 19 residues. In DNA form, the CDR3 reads TGTGCCAGCAGCTTAGAAGTCGTGGGGGGATCTCAGATCAATCAGCCCCAGCATTTT. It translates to CASSLEVVGGSQINQPQHF.

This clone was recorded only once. The CDR3 is CASSPLAGAVDEQFF. DNA for the CDR3: TGTGCCAGCAGCCCCCTGGCGGGAGCAGTCGATGAGCAGTTCTTC. J is TRBJ2-1 and V is TRBV9; 7 bases map to TRBD2. J gave up 8 bases and V 4 bases, and 12 bases lay outside the gene matches. The germline V gene encodes CDR1 SGDLS and CDR2 YYNGEE. The CDR3 loop spans 15 amino acids.

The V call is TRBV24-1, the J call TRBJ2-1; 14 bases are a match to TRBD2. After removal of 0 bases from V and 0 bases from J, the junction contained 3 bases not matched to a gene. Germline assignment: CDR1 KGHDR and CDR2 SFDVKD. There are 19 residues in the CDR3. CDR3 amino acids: CATSDLAGTSGSSYNEQFF. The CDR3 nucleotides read TGTGCCACCAGTGATTTGGCCGGGACTAGCGGGAGCTCCTACAATGAGCAGTTCTTC.

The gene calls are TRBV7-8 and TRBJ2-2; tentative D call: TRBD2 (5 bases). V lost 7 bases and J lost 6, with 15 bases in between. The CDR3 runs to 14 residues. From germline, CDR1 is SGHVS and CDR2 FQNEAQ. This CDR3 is CASTPIGIPGELFF. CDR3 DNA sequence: TGTGCCAGCACCCCCATCGGGATACCCGGGGAGCTGTTTTTT.

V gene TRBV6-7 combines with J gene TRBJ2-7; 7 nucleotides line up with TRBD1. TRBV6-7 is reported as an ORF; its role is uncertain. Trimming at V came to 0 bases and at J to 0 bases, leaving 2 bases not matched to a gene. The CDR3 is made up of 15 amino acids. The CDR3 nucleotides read TGTGCCAGCAGTTACTCAAGGGACAGCTCCTACGAGCAGTACTTC. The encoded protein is CASSYSRDSSYEQYF.

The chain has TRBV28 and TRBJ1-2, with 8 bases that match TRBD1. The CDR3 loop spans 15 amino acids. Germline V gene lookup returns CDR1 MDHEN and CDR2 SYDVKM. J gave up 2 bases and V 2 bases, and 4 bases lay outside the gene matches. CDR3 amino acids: CASSLEAGGNYGYTF. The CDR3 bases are TGTGCCAGCAGTTTAGAGGCAGGGGGCAACTATGGCTACACCTTC.

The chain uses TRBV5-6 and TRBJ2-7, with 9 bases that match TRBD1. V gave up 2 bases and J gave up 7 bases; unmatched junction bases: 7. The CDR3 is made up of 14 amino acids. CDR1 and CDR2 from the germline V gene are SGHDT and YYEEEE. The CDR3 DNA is TGTGCCAGCAGCTTTTTCGACAGGGGGAGGGAGCAGTACTTC. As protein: CASSFFDRGREQYF.

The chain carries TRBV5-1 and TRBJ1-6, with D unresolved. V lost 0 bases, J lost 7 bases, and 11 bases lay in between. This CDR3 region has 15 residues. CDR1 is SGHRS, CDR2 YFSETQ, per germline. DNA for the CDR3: TGCGCCAGCAGCTTGGCCGGGTCTCGGAATTCACCCCTCCACTTT. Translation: CASSLAGSRNSPLHF.

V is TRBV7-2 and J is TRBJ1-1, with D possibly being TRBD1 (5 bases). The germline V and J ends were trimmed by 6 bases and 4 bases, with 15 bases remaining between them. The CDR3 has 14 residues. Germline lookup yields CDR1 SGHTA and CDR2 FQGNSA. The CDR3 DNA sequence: TGTGCCAGCAGTATCCAGGGAGCGGGCACTGAAGCTTTCTTT. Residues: CASSIQGAGTEAFF.

The CDR3 reads CASSLGLPQGNEQFF. In nucleotides, the CDR3 is TGTGCCAGCAGCTTGGGACTGCCGCAAGGGAATGAGCAGTTCTTC. The chain recombines TRBV7-9 with TRBJ2-1; D perhaps matches TRBD2 (6 bases). This CDR3 has 15 residues. The V end lost 3 bases, the J end lost 7 bases, and 16 bases lay between the germline ends. The germline V gene has CDR1 SEHNR and CDR2 FQNEAQ (reference sequence).